This T cell receptor (beta chain) was profiled in a study of blood T cell repertoires in COVID-19. As for the study in general: Samples came from the United States, Italy and Spain, spanning acute and convalescent COVID-19. T cells, B-cell-depleted T cells, or PBMCs supplied cDNA or gDNA.

In the source study's methods: Estimation of nucleated cell counts was performed using reference gene primer amplification. Repertoires were generated with immunoSEQ multiplex PCR, while TCRdb's copy carries only in-frame clones and drops some. The V and J calls and the clone size are those of that table, but D and trimming were determined from the DNA. This repertoire shows about 110,000 clones, over 55% found once; its top ten account for 0.9%. The V end lost 5 bases, the J end lost 4 bases, and 10 bases lay between the germline ends. The CDR3 runs 13 residues. Germline V gene sequence: CDR1 SGHDT, CDR2 YYEEEE.

This TCR derives from a human donor with acute or convalescent COVID-19. The donor label of this sample is uncertain. Specimen: peripheral blood. This chain links TRBV5-6 with TRBJ1-3; D unclear. This CDR3 reads CASRPGIGNTIYF. Written as DNA, the CDR3 is TGTGCCAGCAGACCTGGCATAGGAAACACCATATATTTT.